Each of the 4 T cell receptor beta chains below was sequenced from the same sample in a study of shared clonotypes between healthy human individuals. The repertoire was sequenced with immunoSEQ multiplex PCR; TCRdb's copy has only in-frame clones and lacks some. Among roughly 2,000,000 clones listed, about 93% were seen once. Naive CD8 cells, CD45RO-negative and positively selected for CCR7, excluded terminally differentiated effector memory CD45RA+ cells. Sequenced material: naive CD8+ T cells from PBMCs. These receptors were collected from a man between 18 and 29 years old in good health. Some clones in this sample may be carry-over from other donors' samples.

This chain joins TRBV15 and TRBJ1-5, with TRBD1 identical over 8 bases. The CDR3 is 15 amino acids. The germline gives CDR1 LNHNV, CDR2 YYDKDF (reference sequence). V was clipped by 3 bases and J by 6 bases; unmatched bases: 7. The CDR3 here is CATSSPTGGIQPQHF. The CDR3 DNA reads TGTGCCACCAGCAGTCCTACAGGGGGTATTCAGCCCCAGCATTTT.

The chain recombines TRBV11-3 with TRBJ1-5; 8 bases agree with TRBD1. The CDR3 has 16 residues. In germline, CDR1 is SGHNT, CDR2 YENEEA. V was clipped by 3 bases and J by 8 bases; unmatched bases: 12. In DNA, the CDR3 is TGTGCCAGCAGCTTTTCCGGGACAGGCTCCATTGAGCCCCAGCATTTT. Amino acids: CASSFSGTGSIEPQHF.

This clone has more than one count but fewer than ten. This sample includes further DNA sequences coding for the same CDR3. The rearrangement uses TRBV7-9 and TRBJ1-5; D not certain. CDR3 length: 12 amino acids. V lost 1 base and J 7 bases, leaving 5 bases between the germline ends. CDR1 is SEHNR and CDR2 is FQNEAQ in the germline V gene (reference sequence). CDR3 DNA sequence: TGTGCCAGCAGCTTAGGACCGCAGCCCCAGCATTTT. Translating it yields CASSLGPQPQHF. Full variable domain (rest looked up from reference TRBV7-9 and TRBJ1-5): DTGVSQNPRHKITKRGQNVTFRCDPISEHNRLYWYRQTLGQGPEFLTYFQNEAQLEKSRLLSDRFSAERPKGSFSTLEIQRTEQGDSAMYLCASSLGPQPQHFGDGTRLSIL.

The V and J genes are TRBV7-9 and TRBJ2-7; D is ambiguous. V was cut by 1 base and J by 0 bases, with 22 bases left in between. CDR3 length: 19 amino acids. Per the germline V gene, CDR1 is SEHNR and CDR2 is FQNEAQ (reference sequence). For the CDR3, the DNA is TGTGCCAGCAGCTTAGTAGTCGGCCACCCACCTCGGAGCTCCTACGAGCAGTACTTC. Translating gives CASSLVVGHPPRSSYEQYF.